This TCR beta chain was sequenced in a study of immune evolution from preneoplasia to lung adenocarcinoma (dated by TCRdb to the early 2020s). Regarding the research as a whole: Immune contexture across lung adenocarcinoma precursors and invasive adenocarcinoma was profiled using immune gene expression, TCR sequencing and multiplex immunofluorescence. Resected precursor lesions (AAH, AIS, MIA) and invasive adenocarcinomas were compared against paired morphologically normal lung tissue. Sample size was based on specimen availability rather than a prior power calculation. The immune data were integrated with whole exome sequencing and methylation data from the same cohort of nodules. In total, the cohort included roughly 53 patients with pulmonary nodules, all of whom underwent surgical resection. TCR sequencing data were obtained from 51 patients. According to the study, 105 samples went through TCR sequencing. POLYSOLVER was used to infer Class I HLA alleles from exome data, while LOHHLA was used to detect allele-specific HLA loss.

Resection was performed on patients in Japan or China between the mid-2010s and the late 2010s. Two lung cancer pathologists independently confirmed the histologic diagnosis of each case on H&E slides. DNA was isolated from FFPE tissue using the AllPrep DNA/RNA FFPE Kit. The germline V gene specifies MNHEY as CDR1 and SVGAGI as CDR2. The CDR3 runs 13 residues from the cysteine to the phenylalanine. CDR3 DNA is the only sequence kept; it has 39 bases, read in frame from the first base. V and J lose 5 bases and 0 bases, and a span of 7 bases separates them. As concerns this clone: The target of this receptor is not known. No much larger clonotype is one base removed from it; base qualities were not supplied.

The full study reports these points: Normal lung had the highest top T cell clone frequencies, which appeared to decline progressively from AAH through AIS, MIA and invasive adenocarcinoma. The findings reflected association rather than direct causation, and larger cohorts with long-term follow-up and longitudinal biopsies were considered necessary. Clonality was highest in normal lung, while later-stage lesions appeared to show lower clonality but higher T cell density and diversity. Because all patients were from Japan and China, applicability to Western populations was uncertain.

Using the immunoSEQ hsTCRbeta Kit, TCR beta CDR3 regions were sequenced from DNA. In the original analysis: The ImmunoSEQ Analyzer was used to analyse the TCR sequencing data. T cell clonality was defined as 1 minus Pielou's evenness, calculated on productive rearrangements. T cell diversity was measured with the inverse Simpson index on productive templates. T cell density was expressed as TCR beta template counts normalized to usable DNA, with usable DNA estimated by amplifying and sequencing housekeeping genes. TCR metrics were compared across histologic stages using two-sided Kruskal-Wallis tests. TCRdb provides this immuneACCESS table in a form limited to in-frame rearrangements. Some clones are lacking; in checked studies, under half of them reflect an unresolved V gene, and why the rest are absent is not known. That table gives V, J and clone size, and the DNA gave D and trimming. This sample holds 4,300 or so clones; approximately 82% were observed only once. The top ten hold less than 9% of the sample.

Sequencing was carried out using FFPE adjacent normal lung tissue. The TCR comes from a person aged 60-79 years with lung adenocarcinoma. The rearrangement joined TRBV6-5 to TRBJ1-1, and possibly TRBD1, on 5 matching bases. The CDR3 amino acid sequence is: CASSRDVNTEAFF. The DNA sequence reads TGTGCCAGCAGTAGGGACGTGAACACTGAAGCTTTCTTT.